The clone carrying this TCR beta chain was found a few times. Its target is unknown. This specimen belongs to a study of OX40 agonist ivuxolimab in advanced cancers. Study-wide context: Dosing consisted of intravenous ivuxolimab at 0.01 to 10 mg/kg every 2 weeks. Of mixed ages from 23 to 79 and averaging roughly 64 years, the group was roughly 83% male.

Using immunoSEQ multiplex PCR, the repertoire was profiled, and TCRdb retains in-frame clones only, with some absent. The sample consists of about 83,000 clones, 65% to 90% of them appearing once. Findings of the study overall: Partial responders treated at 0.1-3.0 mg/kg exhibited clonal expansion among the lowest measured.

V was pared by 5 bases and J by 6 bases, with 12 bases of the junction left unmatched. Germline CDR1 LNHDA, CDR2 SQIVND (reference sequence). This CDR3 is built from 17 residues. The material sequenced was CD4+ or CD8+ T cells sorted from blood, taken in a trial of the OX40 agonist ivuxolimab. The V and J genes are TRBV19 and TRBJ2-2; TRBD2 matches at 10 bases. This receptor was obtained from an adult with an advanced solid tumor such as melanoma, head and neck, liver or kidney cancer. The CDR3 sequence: CASSPTTSGRFAGELFF. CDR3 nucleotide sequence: TGTGCCAGTAGTCCCACGACTAGCGGGCGGTTTGCCGGGGAGCTGTTTTTT.